The entry that follows covers one T cell receptor beta chain sequence. The sample originates from a study of T cell changes during pregnancy in multiple sclerosis. The CDR3 loop spans 13 amino acids. V was shortened by 7 bases and J by 4 bases, with 13 bases between the two germline ends. Germline V CDR1 and CDR2: SEHNR, FQNEAQ (reference sequence). Generated by immunoSEQ multiplex PCR, the TCRdb table keeps only in-frame clones and is missing some. The sample consists of about 46,000 clones, approximately 91% of them appearing once. The receptor was derived from a female donor with multiple sclerosis, enrolled in a pregnancy study. The rearrangement uses TRBV7-9 and TRBJ1-2, with D possibly being TRBD1 (5 bases). This sample comprised CD8+ T cells from peripheral blood mononuclear cells, obtained after pregnancy. CDR3 residues: CASTDPGSYGYTF. The CDR3 DNA is TGTGCCAGCACCGACCCAGGGTCCTATGGCTACACCTTC.